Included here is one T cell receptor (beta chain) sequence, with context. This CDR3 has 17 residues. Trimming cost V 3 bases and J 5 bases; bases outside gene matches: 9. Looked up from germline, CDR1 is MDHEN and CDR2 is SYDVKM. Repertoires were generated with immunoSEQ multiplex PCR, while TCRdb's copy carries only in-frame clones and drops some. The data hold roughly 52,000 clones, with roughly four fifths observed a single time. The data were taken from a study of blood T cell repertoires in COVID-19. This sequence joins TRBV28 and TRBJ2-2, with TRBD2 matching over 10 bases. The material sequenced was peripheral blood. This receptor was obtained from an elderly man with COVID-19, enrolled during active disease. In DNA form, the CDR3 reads TGTGCCAGCAGTTTGGTGGGGCTAGCGGGGGAAACCGGGGAGCTGTTTTTT. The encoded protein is CASSLVGLAGETGELFF.